This is a list of T cell receptor beta chains from one sample in a study of OX40 agonist ivuxolimab in advanced cancers. Measured with immunoSEQ multiplex PCR; TCRdb has only the in-frame clones, and not every one. This sample yields approximately 94,000 clones, of which around four fifths are seen a single time; 1.1% belongs to the top ten. Sequenced here: CD4+ or CD8+ T cells sorted from blood, sampled in a trial of the OX40 agonist ivuxolimab. The source is an adult with an advanced solid tumor such as melanoma, head and neck, liver or kidney cancer. CDR3s include the opening cysteine and the closing phenylalanine or tryptophan. The D gene is left open where the match is weak. Size is omitted from some rows. Given values are once, few, many or a class for expanded clones.

J gene: TRBJ2-7
clone size: NA
V gene: TRBV18
D gene: TRBD1
CDR3 DNA: TGTGCCAGCTCGGGACAGGGCCCCTACGAGCAGTACTTC
CDR3 protein: CASSGQGPYEQYF

J gene: TRBJ1-2
clone size: NA
V gene: TRBV7-3
D gene: NA
CDR3 DNA: TGTGCCAGCAGCTTATCAGGGGCCGGCTACACCTTC
CDR3 protein: CASSLSGAGYTF

J gene: TRBJ2-1
clone size: few
V gene: TRBV5-1
D gene: TRBD1
CDR3 DNA: TGCGCCAGCAGTTCGACAGGGGGATTCTACAATGAGCAGTTCTTC
CDR3 protein: CASSSTGGFYNEQFF

J gene: TRBJ1-6
clone size: NA
V gene: TRBV19
D gene: NA
CDR3 DNA: TGTGCCAGTAGTGGGCCGGACACGACAAATTCACCCCTCCACTTT
CDR3 protein: CASSGPDTTNSPLHF

J gene: TRBJ2-5
clone size: once
V gene: TRBV19
D gene: NA
CDR3 DNA: TGTGCCAGTAGTCTCCAGGGGGGAGAAGAGACCCAGTACTTC
CDR3 protein: CASSLQGGEETQYF

J gene: TRBJ1-5
clone size: NA
V gene: TRBV7-9
D gene: NA
CDR3 DNA: TGTGCCAGCAGCTTAGAGGCCAGAAATCAGCCCCAGCATTTT
CDR3 protein: CASSLEARNQPQHF

J gene: TRBJ1-4
clone size: NA
V gene: TRBV2
D gene: NA
CDR3 DNA: TGTGCCAGCAGTCCCACGCGAGGGCGAGAAGAAAAACTGTTTTTT
CDR3 protein: CASSPTRGREEKLFF

J gene: TRBJ2-5
clone size: NA
V gene: TRBV20-1
D gene: NA
CDR3 DNA: TGCAGTGCTAGGGGATCAGAGACCCAGTACTTC
CDR3 protein: CSARGSETQYF

J gene: TRBJ2-2
clone size: NA
V gene: TRBV7-2
D gene: NA
CDR3 DNA: TGTGCCAGCAGCACTCAGGGGACCGCCGGGGAGCTGTTTTTT
CDR3 protein: CASSTQGTAGELFF

J gene: TRBJ2-2
clone size: few
V gene: TRBV5-1
D gene: NA
CDR3 DNA: TGCGCCAGCAGAGTCCCTTTGAACACCGGGGAGCTGTTTTTT
CDR3 protein: CASRVPLNTGELFF

J gene: TRBJ1-2
clone size: once
V gene: TRBV5-6
D gene: TRBD1
CDR3 DNA: TGTGCCAGCAGCCTTGGAGACAGGGACTATGGCTACACCTTC
CDR3 protein: CASSLGDRDYGYTF

J gene: TRBJ2-1
clone size: NA
V gene: TRBV5-6
D gene: NA
CDR3 DNA: TGTGCCAGCAGCTTGGGCCCCACTAGCTCCTACAATGAGCAGTTCTTC
CDR3 protein: CASSLGPTSSYNEQFF

J gene: TRBJ2-1
clone size: NA
V gene: TRBV5-1
D gene: TRBD2
CDR3 DNA: TGCGCCAGCAGCTTGGGTAGCGGGGGGAATGAGCAGTTCTTC
CDR3 protein: CASSLGSGGNEQFF